Presented here are 31 T cell receptor beta chains from one specimen sequenced in a study of Tregs in tolerant kidney transplant recipients. The data were produced by immunoSEQ multiplex PCR, yet TCRdb's version contains in-frame clones alone and is incomplete. Seen in this sample are under 6,000 clones; the ten most common clones hold roughly 7%. The nonmyeloablative bone marrow transplants came from related graft donors, with transient mixed chimerism. Sequenced material: CD4+ T cells from blood (PBMCs), taken 14 months after the transplant. The receptors originated from a human patient who received a combined kidney and bone marrow transplant. Some T cells may arise from the graft donor.

Measured by frequency, this clone is medium-sized. The CDR3 goes on 3 residues after the read ends, and that part is filled in from the germline J gene. This chain uses TRBV6-2 or TRBV6-3 with TRBJ1-1; 7 bases are a match to TRBD1. V lost 6 bases to trimming and J lost 5 bases; unmatched junction nucleotides: 12. The CDR3 length is 15 residues. Per the germline V gene, CDR1 is MNHEY and CDR2 is SVGEGT. The sequenced part of the CDR3 DNA is TGTGCCAGCAGCCGAGCAGGGGGGAGGCGGACTGAA. Residues: CASSRAGGRRTE. The whole CDR3 reads CASSRAGGRRTEAFF.

Its frequency marks this clone as medium-sized. The read comes to an end 3 residues before the CDR3 does, leaving the germline J gene to fill in the end. The V gene is TRBV28, the J gene TRBJ1-2; a weak D match, TRBD1 (5 bases). This CDR3 is built from 13 residues. CDR1 MDHEN and CDR2 SYDVKM come from the germline V gene. CDR3 protein: CASLDSRGFGYTF. The DNA read from the CDR3 is TGTGCCAGCCTCGACAGTCGTGGATTCGGC.

Comments on this clone: The read ends 3 residues before the CDR3 terminus; that terminus is restored from the germline J gene. The J gene is TRBJ1-2, the V gene TRBV4-2; 7 nucleotides line up with TRBD1. This CDR3 comprises 15 residues. Per germline, CDR1 LGHNA and CDR2 YNFKEQ. The V segment lost 1 base and the J segment 1 base; nucleotides outside the gene matches: 3. CDR3 loop: CASSQVDRDNYGYTF. The sequenced CDR3 bases are TGTGCCAGCAGCCAAGTCGACAGGGATAACTATGGC.

A word on this clone: The CDR3 end is not reached by the read, which stops 3 residues before it; the germline J gene fills it in. V gene TRBV20-1 combines with J gene TRBJ1-5, with 12 positions matching TRBD1. Looked up from germline, CDR1 is DFQATT and CDR2 is SNEGSKA (reference sequence). The V gene end was trimmed by 5 bases and the J gene end by 6 bases; junction bases not matched to a gene: 8. The CDR3 runs to 15 residues. This CDR3 reads CSAAPGTGGSQPQHF. CDR3 DNA, as far as it was read: TGCAGTGCTGCGCCCGGGACAGGGGGCAGTCAGCCC.

Details on this clone: With the read ending 3 residues before the CDR3 end, the germline J gene is used to fill in that end. V is TRBV28 and J is TRBJ1-4; the D gene is possibly TRBD1 (5 bases). Trimming removed 8 bases from V and 0 bases from J, with 13 bases in between. CDR3 length equals 15 residues. CDR1 is MDHEN and CDR2 is SYDVKM in the germline V gene. The CDR3 here is CASRGGVATNEKLFF. Partial CDR3 DNA: TGTGCCAGCCGGGGGGGGGTCGCAACTAATGAAAAA.

To note about this clone: Read coverage stops 3 residues before the CDR3 terminus; the germline J gene supplies the remainder. The rearrangement joins TRBV7-2 to TRBJ2-7; TRBD2 might be the D (5 bases). Germline CDR1 is SGHTA and CDR2 is FQGNSA. The V end was cut by 5 bases, the J end by 6 bases, with 11 bases between. CDR3 length: 12 amino acids. The covered CDR3 bases are TGTGCCAGCAGCCCCGGTCGGGGCGAG. Protein: CASSPGRGE. The full CDR3 is CASSPGRGEQYF.

Frequency places this clone as medium-sized. The CDR3 is cut off 3 residues early in the read; its end comes from the germline J gene. The J gene is TRBJ1-2, the V gene TRBV30, with no clear D. The CDR3 is made up of 14 amino acids. Trimming pared 0 bases from V and 0 bases from J, leaving 8 bases between. CDR1 is GTSNPN and CDR2 is SVGIG in the germline V gene (reference sequence). The CDR3 loop reads CAWSVGQSNYGYTF. The sequenced CDR3 bases are TGTGCCTGGAGTGTTGGGCAGTCTAACTATGGC.

Comment on this clone: The DNA ends 3 residues before the CDR3 does, and the rest of the CDR3 is filled in from the germline J gene. The rearrangement joins TRBV5-4 to TRBJ2-5; 7 nucleotides line up with TRBD1. The CDR3 covers 13 residues. Trimming removed 5 bases from V and 1 base from J; junction bases left unmatched: 2. CDR1 SGHNT and CDR2 YYREEE come from the germline V gene (reference sequence). This CDR3 reads CASSRQGQETQYF. Incomplete CDR3 DNA: TGTGCCAGCAGTCGACAGGGCCAAGAGACC.

In regard to this clone: The CDR3 end lies 3 residues beyond the end of the read and is filled in from the germline J gene. The rearrangement uses TRBV18 and TRBJ1-4; 7 positions match TRBD1. This CDR3 region has 12 residues. CDR1 and CDR2 from the germline V gene are KGHSH and LQKENI. J was trimmed by 8 bases and V by 3 bases; bases with no gene match: 0. The part of the CDR3 DNA that was read is TGTGCCAGCTCACCGGACAGGGAAAAA. Its translation: CASSPDREK. The full CDR3 reads CASSPDREKLFF.

Regarding this clone: The CDR3 end lies 3 residues beyond the end of the read and is filled in from the germline J gene. This chain joins TRBV10-2 and TRBJ2-1; 8 nucleotides align to TRBD1. This CDR3 has 12 amino acids. CDR1 is WSHSY, CDR2 SAAADI, per germline. V shed 5 bases and J 9 bases; nucleotides not matched to a gene: 3. CDR3 amino acids: CASSSTGGEQFF. The sequenced part of the CDR3 DNA is TGCGCCAGCAGTTCAACAGGGGGTGAG.

Of note for this clone: Sequencing ends 3 residues short of the CDR3 end; the germline J gene provides the rest. The chain carries TRBV7-9 and TRBJ2-1; D might be TRBD1 (6 bases). V lost 4 bases and J lost 6, with 16 bases in between. CDR3 length equals 15 residues. The germline CDR1 and CDR2 sequences are SEHNR and FQNEAQ (reference sequence). CDR3 DNA, as far as it was read: TGTGCCAGCAGCTCATGGGGGCAAGGTCCCAATGAG. Residues: CASSSWGQGPNE. The full CDR3 is CASSSWGQGPNEQFF.

This clone is labeled medium-sized based on frequency. Read coverage stops 3 residues before the CDR3 terminus; the germline J gene supplies the remainder. The chain has TRBV19 and TRBJ2-1; no reliable D call. From germline, CDR1 is LNHDA and CDR2 SQIVND (reference sequence). Trimming took off 5 bases at V and 5 bases at J, with 10 bases between the two ends. The CDR3 loop spans 13 amino acids. The CDR3 spells CASSFDTHNEQFF. The CDR3 DNA, read in part, is TGTGCCAGTAGTTTCGACACCCACAATGAG.

Concerning this clone: The CDR3 extends 3 residues past the end of the read, so its final part is completed from the germline J gene. The chain uses TRBV6-2 or TRBV6-3 and TRBJ1-1, with D unclear. Per the germline V gene, CDR1 is MNHEY and CDR2 is SVGEGT. The CDR3 is made up of 11 amino acids. V was cut by 6 bases and J by 5 bases, with 7 bases left in between. Incomplete CDR3 DNA: TGTGCCAGCAGCCTAGGAACTGAA. Translating it yields CASSLGTE. The whole CDR3 reads CASSLGTEAFF.

This clone is called medium-sized (0.01 to 0.1%) based on its frequency. From the germline J gene comes the end of the CDR3, since the read stops 3 residues before it. The genes are TRBV5-1 and TRBJ1-1; a weak D match, TRBD1 (6 bases). There are 15 residues in the CDR3. The germline V gene has CDR1 SGHRS and CDR2 YFSETQ. V lost 5 bases and J 2 bases, leaving 16 bases between the germline ends. The CDR3 sequence: CASRGGGGDNTEAFF. The sequenced part of the CDR3 DNA is TGCGCCAGCAGAGGGGGTGGTGGGGACAACACTGAA.

Turning to this clone: The read ends 3 residues before the CDR3 terminus; that terminus is restored from the germline J gene. This chain joins TRBV28 and TRBJ2-7, with a tentative D call TRBD2 (6 bases). The germline V gene has CDR1 MDHEN and CDR2 SYDVKM. V dropped 6 bases and J dropped 0 bases, with 24 bases sitting between them. This CDR3 is built from 18 residues. CDR3 bases read: TGTGCCAGCAGGACTTCGGTGAGCGGGTCCTTCCCCTCCTACGAG. It specifies CASRTSVSGSFPSYE. The complete CDR3 protein is CASRTSVSGSFPSYEQYF.

On this clone itself: The read ends 3 residues before the CDR3 terminus; that terminus is restored from the germline J gene. The gene calls are TRBV5-4 and TRBJ1-2, with TRBD1 matching 7 bases. In germline, CDR1 is SGHNT, CDR2 YYREEE (reference sequence). CDR3 size: 14 residues. The V and J ends lost 1 base and 3 bases, in that order; junction bases with no gene match: 3. CDR3 sequence: CASSLRTGDYGYTF. Partial CDR3 DNA: TGTGCCAGCAGCTTGCGGACAGGCGACTATGGC.

About this clone itself: The read terminates 3 residues ahead of where the CDR3 ends, so the germline J gene completes it. The V gene is TRBV20-1, the J gene TRBJ2-5; weak D call: TRBD2 (5 bases). V gave up 7 bases and J gave up 1 base, with 10 bases separating them. The CDR3 is made up of 12 amino acids. Germline values: CDR1 DFQATT, CDR2 SNEGSKA (reference sequence). The part of the CDR3 DNA that was read is TGCAGTGTGCGGGTCCCCCAAGAGACC. It is translated as CSVRVPQET. The full CDR3 sequence reads CSVRVPQETQYF.

As for this clone: The CDR3 goes on 3 residues after the read ends, and that part is filled in from the germline J gene. The V gene is TRBV6-1, the J gene TRBJ1-2; a possible D gene is TRBD1 (5 bases). V shed 5 bases and J shed 4 bases, with 8 bases lying between them. The CDR3 loop spans 12 amino acids. The germline V gene encodes CDR1 MNHNS and CDR2 SASEGT. The CDR3 DNA, read in part, is TGTGCCAGCAGTAAAGACAGCTATGGC. Translated, it gives CASSKDSYG. Given in full, the CDR3 is CASSKDSYGYTF.

To note about this clone: The read ends 3 residues shy of where the CDR3 ends; the end is completed using the germline J gene. The gene calls are TRBV5-4 and TRBJ1-6; no clear D gene. Germline CDR1 is SGHNT and CDR2 is YYREEE (reference sequence). Trimming took 4 bases from V and 9 from J, leaving 11 bases between them. This CDR3 is 13 amino acids long. CDR3 bases read: TGTGCCAGCAGCCCCCGCGCCGGTTCACCC. Translating it yields CASSPRAGSP. The CDR3 as a whole reads CASSPRAGSPLHF.

Regarding this clone: Sequencing ends 3 residues short of the CDR3 end; the germline J gene provides the rest. V is TRBV7-8 and J is TRBJ1-2; D gene ambiguous. CDR3 length equals 14 residues. Germline V gene data show CDR1 as SGHVS and CDR2 as FQNEAQ. Between the trimmed V and J ends, which lost 4 bases and 5 bases, there was a span of 14 bases. CDR3 DNA, as far as it was read: TGTGCCAGCAGCTCCCCCGGCGGAGGATATGGC. Translated: CASSSPGGGYG. From start to end, the CDR3 is CASSSPGGGYGYTF.

Considering frequency, this clone is medium-sized. The read gets to within 3 residues of the CDR3 end, and the germline J gene fills in the rest. The genes are TRBV5-1 and TRBJ2-2, with D tentatively TRBD1 (6 bases). There are 13 residues in the CDR3. Germline CDR1 SGHRS, CDR2 YFSETQ. V was clipped by 7 bases and J by 6 bases, with 13 bases between them. CDR3: CASAIQGAGELFF. The CDR3 DNA, read in part, is TGCGCCAGCGCAATACAGGGCGCCGGGGAG.

CDR3: CASSLEGQGAVNEQFF. CDR3 DNA (partial): TGTGCCAGCAGCTTAGAAGGTCAGGGGGCTGTCAATGAG. The V call is TRBV7-6, the J call TRBJ2-1; 8 nucleotides match TRBD1. The CDR3 is cut off 3 residues early in the read; its end comes from the germline J gene. CDR1 is SGHVS and CDR2 is FNYEAQ in the germline V gene. This CDR3 is 16 amino acids long. V was pared by 1 base and J by 6 bases, with 8 bases of the junction left unmatched.

As for this clone: Read data end 3 residues before the CDR3 end; the end is taken from the germline J gene. The chain uses TRBV2 and TRBJ2-1; no firm D call. From germline, CDR1 is SNHLY and CDR2 FYNNEI. CDR3 length equals 11 residues. With 4 bases removed from V and 7 bases from J, the gap between germline ends came to 5 bases. Incomplete CDR3 DNA: TGTGCCAGCAGTGCGTCGAATGAG. Its protein product is CASSASNE. The full CDR3 protein reads CASSASNEQFF.

CDR3 bases read: TGTGCCAGCAGCCAAGATAGGGCAGATACG. Amino acid sequence: CASSQDRADT. In full, the CDR3 is CASSQDRADTQYF. J is TRBJ2-3 and V is TRBV7-8; D uncertain. The read ends 3 residues before the CDR3 terminus; that terminus is restored from the germline J gene. With 5 bases removed from V and 4 bases from J, the gap between germline ends came to 10 bases. This CDR3 has 13 residues. From germline, CDR1 is SGHVS and CDR2 FQNEAQ.

Of note for this clone: The read gets to within 3 residues of the CDR3 end, and the germline J gene fills in the rest. The chain carries TRBV2 and TRBJ2-3; 9 nucleotides align to TRBD1. With 5 bases clipped from V and 0 bases from J, the junction kept 12 bases outside the gene matches. Germline loops: CDR1 SNHLY, CDR2 FYNNEI. The CDR3 totals 18 residues. CDR3 protein: CASSSGTGTFFSTDTQYF. CDR3 DNA, as far as it was read: TGTGCCAGCAGTTCCGGGACAGGGACCTTTTTTAGCACAGATACG.

As for this clone: The read ends 3 residues shy of where the CDR3 ends; the end is completed using the germline J gene. This sequence joins TRBV2 and TRBJ1-2; D is uncertain. Germline V gene lookup returns CDR1 SNHLY and CDR2 FYNNEI. The CDR3 covers 14 residues. V lost 1 base and J lost 4, with 10 bases in between. CDR3 in amino acids: CASSEGPLAYGYTF. The CDR3 DNA, read in part, is TGTGCCAGCAGTGAAGGACCCCTAGCCTATGGC.

Remarks on this clone: Read data end 3 residues before the CDR3 end; the end is taken from the germline J gene. The chain uses TRBV20-1 and TRBJ2-3; 10 bases line up with TRBD2. Germline V lookup: CDR1 DFQATT, CDR2 SNEGSKA (reference sequence). After removal of 8 bases from V and 3 bases from J, the junction contained 14 bases not matched to a gene. The CDR3 spans 16 residues. The CDR3 DNA, read in part, is TGCAGTCCCCTGGGGAGCGGGGGGGCCCCGACAGATACG. This sequence encodes CSPLGSGGAPTDT. The CDR3 in full is CSPLGSGGAPTDTQYF.

Comments on this clone: The read comes to an end 3 residues before the CDR3 does, leaving the germline J gene to fill in the end. V and J are TRBV2 and TRBJ1-6, with unresolved D. The CDR3 has 14 residues. Trimming removed 6 bases from V and 9 bases from J, with 15 bases in between. Germline CDR1 reads SNHLY; CDR2 reads FYNNEI. The DNA read from the CDR3 is TGTGCCAGCAGCCCCGGCCAGAGCGGTTCACCC. This encodes CASSPGQSGSP. The whole CDR3 is CASSPGQSGSPLHF.

A word on this clone: The same CDR3 can be traced to other DNA sequences in this sample. This CDR3 is CASSLPGTGVYGYTF. The part of the CDR3 DNA that was read is TGTGCCAGCAGCCTCCCCGGGACAGGGGTCTATGGC. The chain has TRBV14 and TRBJ1-2; 10 bases map to TRBD1. The missing CDR3 end, 3 residues past where the read stops, is filled in from the germline J gene. Germline V gene data show CDR1 as SGHDN and CDR2 as FVKESK. Trimming took 4 bases from V and 4 from J; bases not matched to a gene: 6. The CDR3 spans 15 residues.

As regards this clone: The CDR3 extends 3 residues past the end of the read, so its final part is completed from the germline J gene. This chain connects TRBV5-8 to TRBJ2-3; D is possibly TRBD2 (5 bases). The V gene lost 4 bases and the J gene lost 3 bases, with 15 bases spanning the gap. The CDR3 runs 15 residues. Germline CDR1 reads SGHTS; CDR2 reads YDEGEE. The CDR3 protein is CASSRVRSGTDTQYF. CDR3 DNA, as far as it was read: TGTGCCAGCAGCCGCGTCAGGTCGGGGACAGATACG.

About this clone itself: The sequence runs out 3 residues before the end of the CDR3; the remainder is reconstructed from the germline J gene. This chain links TRBV5-1 with TRBJ2-7; 9 bases line up with TRBD2. The trim removed 0 bases at V and 6 bases at J, leaving 7 bases unmatched. Germline values: CDR1 SGHRS, CDR2 YFSETQ. This CDR3 spans 15 amino acids. CDR3 protein: CASSLEGGRASEQYF. The sequenced part of the CDR3 DNA is TGCGCCAGCAGCTTGGAGGGCGGGAGGGCATCCGAG.